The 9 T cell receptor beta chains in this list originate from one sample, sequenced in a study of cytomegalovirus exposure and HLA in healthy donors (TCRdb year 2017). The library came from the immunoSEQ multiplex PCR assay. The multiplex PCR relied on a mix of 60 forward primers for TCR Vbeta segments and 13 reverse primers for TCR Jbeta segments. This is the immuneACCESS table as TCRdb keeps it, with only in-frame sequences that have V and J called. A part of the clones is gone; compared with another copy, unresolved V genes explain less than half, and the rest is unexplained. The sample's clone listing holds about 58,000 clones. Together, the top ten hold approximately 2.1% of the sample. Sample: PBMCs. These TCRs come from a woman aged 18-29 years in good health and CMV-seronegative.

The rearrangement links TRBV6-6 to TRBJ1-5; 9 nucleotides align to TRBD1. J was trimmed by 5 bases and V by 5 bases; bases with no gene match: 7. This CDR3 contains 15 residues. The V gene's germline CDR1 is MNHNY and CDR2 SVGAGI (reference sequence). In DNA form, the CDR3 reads TGTGCCAGCAGTAACCCGGGACAGGGTTATCAGCCCCAGCATTTT. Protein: CASSNPGQGYQPQHF.

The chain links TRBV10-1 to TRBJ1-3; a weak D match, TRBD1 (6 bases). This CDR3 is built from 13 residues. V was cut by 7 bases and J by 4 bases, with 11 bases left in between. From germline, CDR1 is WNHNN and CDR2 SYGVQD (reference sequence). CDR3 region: CASTSGQGNTIYF. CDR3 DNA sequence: TGCGCCAGCACCTCAGGACAGGGAAACACCATATATTTT.

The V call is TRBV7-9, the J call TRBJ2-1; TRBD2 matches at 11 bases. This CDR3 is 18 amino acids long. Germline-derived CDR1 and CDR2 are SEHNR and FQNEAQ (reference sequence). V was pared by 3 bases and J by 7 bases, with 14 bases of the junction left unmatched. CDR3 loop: CASSFPVRLAGRRNEQFF. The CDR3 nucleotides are TGTGCCAGCAGCTTCCCTGTCAGACTAGCGGGAAGGCGGAATGAGCAGTTCTTC.

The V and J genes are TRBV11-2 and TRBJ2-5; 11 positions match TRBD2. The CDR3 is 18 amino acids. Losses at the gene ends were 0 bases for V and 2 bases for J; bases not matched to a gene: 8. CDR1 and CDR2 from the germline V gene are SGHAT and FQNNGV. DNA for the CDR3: TGTGCCAGCAGCTTAGAGGCTAGCGGGGGGTTATTACAAGAGACCCAGTACTTC. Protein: CASSLEASGGLLQETQYF.

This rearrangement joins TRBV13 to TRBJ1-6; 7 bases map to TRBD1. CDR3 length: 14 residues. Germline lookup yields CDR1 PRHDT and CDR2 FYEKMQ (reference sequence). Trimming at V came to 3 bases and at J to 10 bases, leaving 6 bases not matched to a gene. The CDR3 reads CASSFGQVQSPLHF. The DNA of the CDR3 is TGTGCCAGCAGCTTCGGACAGGTCCAATCACCCCTCCACTTT.

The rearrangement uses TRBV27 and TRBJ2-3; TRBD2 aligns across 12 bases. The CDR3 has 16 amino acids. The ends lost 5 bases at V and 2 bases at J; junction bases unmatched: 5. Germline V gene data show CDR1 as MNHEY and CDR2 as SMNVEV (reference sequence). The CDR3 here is CASSKLAGGNTDTQYF. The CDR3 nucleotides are TGTGCCAGCAGTAAACTAGCGGGAGGCAACACAGATACGCAGTATTTT.

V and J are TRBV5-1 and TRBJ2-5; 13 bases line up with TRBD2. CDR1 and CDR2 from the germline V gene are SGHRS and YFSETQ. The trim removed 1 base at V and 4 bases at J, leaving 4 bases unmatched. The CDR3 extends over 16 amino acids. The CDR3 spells CASSLSLAGGPETQYF. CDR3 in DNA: TGCGCCAGCAGCTTGTCACTAGCGGGGGGGCCAGAGACCCAGTACTTC. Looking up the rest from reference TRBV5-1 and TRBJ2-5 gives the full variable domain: KAGVTQTPRYLIKTRGQQVTLSCSPISGHRSVSWYQQTPGQGLQFLFEYFSETQRNKGNFPGRFSGRQFSNSRSEMNVSTLELGDSALYLCASSLSLAGGPETQYFGPGTRLLVL.

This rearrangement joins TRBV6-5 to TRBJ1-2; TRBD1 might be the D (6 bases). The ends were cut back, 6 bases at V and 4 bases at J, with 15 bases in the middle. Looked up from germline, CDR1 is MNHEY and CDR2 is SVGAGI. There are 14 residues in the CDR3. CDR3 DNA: TGTGCCAGCAGGACCCCAGGGGCTGCCTATGGCTACACCTTC. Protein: CASRTPGAAYGYTF.

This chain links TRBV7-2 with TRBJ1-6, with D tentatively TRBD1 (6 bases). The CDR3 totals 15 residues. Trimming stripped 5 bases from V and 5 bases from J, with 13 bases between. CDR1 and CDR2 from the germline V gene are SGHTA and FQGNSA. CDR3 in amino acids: CASSLVNRDNSPLHF. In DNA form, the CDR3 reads TGTGCCAGCAGCCTCGTTAACAGGGATAATTCACCCCTCCACTTT.